The entry below describes one T cell receptor (beta chain). The antigen remains undetermined. The CDR3 is made up of 13 amino acids. Germline loops: CDR1 KGHSH, CDR2 LQKENI. The V end lost 4 bases, the J end lost 1 base, and 8 bases lay between the germline ends. This sample was included in a study of identical twins. cDNA molecules carried unique molecular identifiers, and template switching added a universal primer site. TCRdb re-analysed the 5' RACE reads in MiXCR, keeping a single row per CDR3 protein. The sample has 450,000 or so distinct CDR3 sequences, approximately 18% seen once. Whole-study results and caveats: Within cord blood, abundant beta clonotypes carried fewer insertions, but memory repertoires showed no such trend. Some out-of-frame alpha sequences were shared by twins, and these showed excess low generation probability. Twins showed weaker excess sharing in their beta out-of-frame sequences.

The chain recombines TRBV18 with TRBJ2-7, with D perhaps matching TRBD1 or TRBD2 (5 bases each). This sequence was found in a man in his fifties or sixties in good health. The sequenced sample consisted of naive T cells sorted from blood. CDR3 nucleotides: TGTGCCAGCTCACGGGACCTTTCCTACGAGCAGTACTTC. This codes for CASSRDLSYEQYF.